This T cell receptor beta chain was profiled in a study of CD8+ T cells in alopecia areata. Turning to the study itself: Twice a day, 5 to 10 mg of oral tofacitinib was administered to treated patients. Tofacitinib continued for 6 to 18 months and was then withheld for 6 months.

The authors extracted RNA and reverse transcribed it into cDNA as the sequencing template. Profiling relied on immunoSEQ multiplex PCR, and the TCRdb table lists in-frame clones only, not all of them. Of 180,000 or so clones in the sample, about 63% were seen once. Study-wide findings and caveats: Scalp data also include sequences from resident alphabeta T cells of normal skin.

Points on this clone: What it binds is unknown.

The germline V gene encodes CDR1 LGHNA and CDR2 YSLEER. The CDR3 is made up of 16 amino acids. V lost 0 bases to trimming and J lost 10 bases, with 16 bases between them. The sequence was collected from a human donor with alopecia areata. Sequencing was performed on CD4+ T cells sorted from blood, taken at week 0. The rearrangement uses TRBV4-3 and TRBJ1-6; D unresolved. The CDR3 reads CASSQDRPGSNSPLHF. The CDR3 DNA sequence: TGCGCCAGCAGCCAAGACCGGCCAGGTTCCAACTCACCCCTCCACTTT.